The 18 T cell receptor beta chains listed next were all sequenced from one sample in a study of glioma-infiltrating T cells after dendritic cell vaccination. This sample's time point: after dendritic cell vaccination, including at tumor progression/relapse. Here immunoSEQ multiplex PCR was the method, and the copy in TCRdb shows in-frame clones only, minus some. This sample has over 55,000 clones, with around 85% found just once. The sequencing here drew on blood, taken after dendritic cell vaccination. The receptors stem from a human donor with glioblastoma.

The chain links TRBV30 to TRBJ2-5; no clear D gene. The CDR3 loop spans 12 amino acids. V gave up 2 bases and J gave up 7 bases, with 11 bases separating them. Germline V lookup: CDR1 GTSNPN, CDR2 SVGIG (reference sequence). The CDR3: CAWSTGLGTQYF. The DNA of the CDR3 is TGTGCCTGGAGTACCGGGTTGGGGACCCAGTACTTC.

The chain employs TRBV6-7 and TRBJ2-3; D uncertain. TRBV6-7 is known as an ORF, though its function is uncertain. This CDR3 has 14 residues. With 2 bases removed from V and 2 bases from J, the gap between germline ends came to 8 bases. CDR3 in DNA: TGTGCCAGCAGTTACGTGGGCATCACAGATACGCAGTATTTT. This sequence encodes CASSYVGITDTQYF.

This clone is a singleton in its sample. This rearrangement joins TRBV5-4 to TRBJ2-3; 8 bases align to TRBD1. The CDR3 consists of 15 residues. The trim removed 4 bases at V and 2 bases at J, leaving 6 bases unmatched. The germline CDR1 and CDR2 sequences are SGHNT and YYREEE (reference sequence). Here the CDR3 DNA reads TGTGCCAGCAGCCGTAGGGACAGGCTCACAGATACGCAGTATTTT. The encoded protein is CASSRRDRLTDTQYF.

The V gene is TRBV19, the J gene TRBJ2-3; a weak D match, TRBD1 (6 bases). CDR3 length: 14 amino acids. The V gene lost 3 bases and the J gene lost 1 base, with 8 bases spanning the gap. Germline lookup yields CDR1 LNHDA and CDR2 SQIVND (reference sequence). CDR3 sequence (DNA): TGTGCCAGTAGTATCTCAGGGGGCACAGATACGCAGTATTTT. Translated, it gives CASSISGGTDTQYF.

The rearrangement uses TRBV6-1 and TRBJ1-5, with no clear D. CDR1 MNHNS and CDR2 SASEGT come from the germline V gene. This CDR3 region has 14 residues. Trimming took off 6 bases at V and 7 bases at J, with 16 bases between the two ends. The CDR3 DNA is TGTGCCAGCAGCCGACCGAGCCCGGGGCAGCCCCAGCATTTT. Translating gives CASSRPSPGQPQHF.

This clone has only a few counts. The CDR3, as DNA: TGTGCCAGCAGCCAAGACGGTCGAGGGGGTGAGCAGTTCTTC. Its translation: CASSQDGRGGEQFF. V is TRBV4-2 and J is TRBJ2-1, with D perhaps TRBD1 (6 bases). V lost 0 bases, J lost 9 bases, and 12 bases lay in between. The CDR3 totals 14 residues. The V gene's germline CDR1 is LGHNA and CDR2 YNFKEQ.

This clone appeared a single time. This sequence joins TRBV30 and TRBJ1-2; 8 nucleotides match TRBD1. This CDR3 comprises 21 residues. Germline assignment: CDR1 GTSNPN and CDR2 SVGIG (reference sequence). V dropped 4 bases and J dropped 4; count of bases not matched to a gene: 29. CDR3 in DNA: TGTGCCTGGACTGCTAAAGGGGGAGAGTGGGGGCAGGGGGCGGTCGGCTATGGCTACACCTTC. It specifies CAWTAKGGEWGQGAVGYGYTF.

The rearrangement joins TRBV18 to TRBJ1-1; possibly TRBD1 for D (6 bases). The CDR3 consists of 15 residues. V gave up 2 bases and J gave up 4 bases, with 14 bases separating them. Germline loops: CDR1 KGHSH, CDR2 LQKENI. CDR3 region: CASSPVDRLATEAFF. The CDR3 DNA reads TGTGCCAGCTCACCAGTCGACAGGCTAGCCACTGAAGCTTTCTTT.

This clone was seen at least ten times. The rearrangement joins TRBV5-5 to TRBJ1-2; 10 nucleotides line up with TRBD1. The V gene's germline CDR1 is SGHKS and CDR2 YYEKEE (reference sequence). V lost 4 bases to trimming and J lost 4 bases; unmatched junction nucleotides: 7. The CDR3 contains 15 residues. This CDR3 is CASSTSGQGFYGYTF. The CDR3 DNA reads as TGTGCCAGCAGCACTTCGGGACAGGGGTTCTATGGCTACACCTTC.

V is TRBV6-8 and J is TRBJ2-7; 7 nucleotides match TRBD1. V was pared by 6 bases and J by 6 bases, with 11 bases of the junction left unmatched. In germline, CDR1 is MNHGY, CDR2 SAAAGT. The CDR3 consists of 14 residues. CDR3 region: CASRRDSPSREQYF. In DNA, the CDR3 is TGTGCCAGCAGACGGGACAGCCCGTCACGCGAGCAGTACTTC.

The chain has TRBV15 and TRBJ1-1, with 7 bases fitting TRBD1. The V gene's germline CDR1 is LNHNV and CDR2 YYDKDF (reference sequence). The J segment lost 4 bases and the V segment lost 6 bases, leaving 8 bases of the junction unmatched. The CDR3 spans 14 residues. CDR3 sequence reads: CATSTPGGSTEAFF. The CDR3 region has the DNA TGTGCCACCAGTACACCAGGGGGGAGCACTGAAGCTTTCTTT.

The rearrangement links TRBV19 to TRBJ1-1, with TRBD1 matching over 7 bases. This CDR3 is 16 amino acids long. Losses at the gene ends were 3 bases for V and 3 bases for J; bases not matched to a gene: 10. The germline CDR1 and CDR2 sequences are LNHDA and SQIVND (reference sequence). CDR3 bases: TGTGCCAGTAGTATGTTCTCCCGGGACAGACACACTGAAGCTTTCTTT. Its translation: CASSMFSRDRHTEAFF.

The chain employs TRBV7-2 and TRBJ1-3; D is possibly TRBD1 (6 bases). Per germline, CDR1 SGHTA and CDR2 FQGNSA. The CDR3 is made up of 17 amino acids. The V gene lost 2 bases and the J gene lost 0 bases, with 14 bases spanning the gap. CDR3 DNA sequence: TGTGCCAGCAGCTTATCGGGGGGCCCCAGCTCTGGAAACACCATATATTTT. Its translation: CASSLSGGPSSGNTIYF.

The genes are TRBV4-1 and TRBJ1-1; TRBD1 matches at 11 bases. This CDR3 has 17 amino acids. The germline V gene has CDR1 MGHRA and CDR2 YSYEKL. Unmatched junction bases numbered 8, after V lost 0 bases and J lost 5 bases. CDR3: CASSQDWTGGLGTEAFF. The CDR3 DNA is TGCGCCAGCAGCCAAGATTGGACAGGGGGCTTGGGGACTGAAGCTTTCTTT.

This chain connects TRBV2 to TRBJ2-7; possibly TRBD1 for D (5 bases). Germline assignment: CDR1 SNHLY and CDR2 FYNNEI. CDR3 size: 14 residues. Trimming left V 2 bases short and J 3 bases short, with 11 bases between. As DNA, the CDR3 is TGTGCCAGCAGTGAATCCCGGACATACTACGAGCAGTACTTC. It is translated as CASSESRTYYEQYF. Full variable domain (remainder filled in from reference TRBV2 and TRBJ2-7): EPEVTQTPSHQVTQMGQEVILRCVPISNHLYFYWYRQILGQKVEFLVSFYNNEISEKSEIFDDQFSVERPDGSNFTLKIRSTKLEDSAMYFCASSESRTYYEQYFGPGTRLTVT.

The rearrangement joins TRBV6-6 to TRBJ2-7; TRBD1 aligns across 8 bases. V shed 7 bases and J 6 bases; nucleotides not matched to a gene: 11. Germline V lookup: CDR1 MNHNY, CDR2 SVGAGI (reference sequence). The CDR3 spans 14 residues. The CDR3: CASTTTGETLEQYF. CDR3 bases: TGTGCCAGCACCACGACAGGGGAAACCCTCGAGCAGTACTTC.

V gene TRBV6-5 combines with J gene TRBJ2-1; TRBD2 matches at 7 bases. V shed 6 bases and J 7 bases; nucleotides not matched to a gene: 9. This CDR3 has 14 amino acids. CDR1 MNHEY and CDR2 SVGAGI come from the germline V gene. The CDR3, as DNA: TGTGCCAGCAGGGCGGTATCCGGGGGGAATGAGCAGTTCTTC. Translated: CASRAVSGGNEQFF.

V is TRBV11-2 and J is TRBJ1-3; maybe TRBD1 (6 bases). The germline V gene encodes CDR1 SGHAT and CDR2 FQNNGV. This CDR3 spans 15 amino acids. Trimming left V 5 bases short and J 0 bases short, with 11 bases between. CDR3 sequence reads: CASSLRGTSGNTIYF. The CDR3 DNA follows: TGTGCCAGCAGCCTCAGGGGCACCTCTGGAAACACCATATATTTT.